This T cell receptor beta chain was found in a study of naive CD8 T cells in extremely preterm neonates. Deliveries were elective term cesareans at roughly 35-41 weeks, with no labor or membrane rupture. About 20,000 to 100,000 naive CD8+ T cells were sorted per sample. TCRdb's table, derived via immunoSEQ multiplex PCR, lists solely in-frame clones and lacks some. The table records approximately 7,500 clones, 95% to 98% of them present only once. CDR3 length: 14 amino acids. The germline CDR1 and CDR2 sequences are PRHDT and FYEKMQ (reference sequence). Losses at the gene ends were 7 bases for V and 5 bases for J; bases not matched to a gene: 9. On this clone: No antigen is known for it.

Study-wide results and limits: Preterm neonates shared more CDR3 nucleotide sequences (roughly 2.7%) than older groups.

What was sequenced was naive CD8+ T cells from cord blood. The rearrangement joins TRBV13 to TRBJ2-5; TRBD1 matches at 8 bases. This receptor was taken from a newborn in good health. The CDR3 reads CASTVQGGGETQYF. DNA of the CDR3: TGTGCCAGCACCGTACAGGGGGGCGGGGAGACCCAGTACTTC.